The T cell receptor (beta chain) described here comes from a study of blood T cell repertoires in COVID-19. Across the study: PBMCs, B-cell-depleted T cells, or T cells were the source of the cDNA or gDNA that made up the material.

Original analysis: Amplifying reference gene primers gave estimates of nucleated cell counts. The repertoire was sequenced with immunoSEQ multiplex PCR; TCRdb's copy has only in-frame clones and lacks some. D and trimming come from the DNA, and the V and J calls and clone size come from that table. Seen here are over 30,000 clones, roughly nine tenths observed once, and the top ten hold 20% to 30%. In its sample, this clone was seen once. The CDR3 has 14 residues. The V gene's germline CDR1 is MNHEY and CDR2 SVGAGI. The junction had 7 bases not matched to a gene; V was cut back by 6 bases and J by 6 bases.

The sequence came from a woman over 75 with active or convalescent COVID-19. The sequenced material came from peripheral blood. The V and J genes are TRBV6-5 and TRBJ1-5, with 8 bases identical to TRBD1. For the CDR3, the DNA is TGTGCCAGCAGGGATCGACAGGGGTCTCAGCCCCAGCATTTT. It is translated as CASRDRQGSQPQHF.